This T cell receptor (beta chain) appears in the sequencing data of a study of technical replicates of blood from a few donors. CDR3 size: 15 residues. V shed 7 bases, J shed 0 bases, and the junction held 5 bases outside the gene matches. Germline-derived CDR1 and CDR2 are SGHRS and YFSETQ. The assay was immunoSEQ multiplex PCR, and TCRdb's table has in-frame clones only and misses some. In the table there are roughly 56,000 clones, approximately 87% of which are singletons. The V gene is TRBV5-1, the J gene TRBJ2-7; TRBD2 aligns across 12 bases. Material: PBMCs. This clonotype originated in a human donor in good health. Some clones in this sample may be carry-over from other donors' samples. DNA for the CDR3: TGCGCCAGCGCTAGCGGGGGGGTCAACTCCTACGAGCAGTACTTC. Translating it yields CASASGGVNSYEQYF.